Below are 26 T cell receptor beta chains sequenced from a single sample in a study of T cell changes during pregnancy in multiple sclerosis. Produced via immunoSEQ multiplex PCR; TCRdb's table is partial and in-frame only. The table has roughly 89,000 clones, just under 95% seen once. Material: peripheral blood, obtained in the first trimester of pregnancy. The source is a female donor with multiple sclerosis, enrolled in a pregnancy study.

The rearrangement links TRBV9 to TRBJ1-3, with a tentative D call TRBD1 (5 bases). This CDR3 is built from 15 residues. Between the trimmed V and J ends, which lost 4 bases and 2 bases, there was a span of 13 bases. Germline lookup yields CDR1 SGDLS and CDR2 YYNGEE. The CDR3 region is CASSPSGSAGNTIYF. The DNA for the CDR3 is TGTGCCAGCAGCCCCTCAGGGTCAGCTGGAAACACCATATATTTT.

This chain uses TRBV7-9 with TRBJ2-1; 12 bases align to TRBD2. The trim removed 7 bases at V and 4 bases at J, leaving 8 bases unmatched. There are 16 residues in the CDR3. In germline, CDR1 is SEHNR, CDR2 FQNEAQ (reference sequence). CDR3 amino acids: CASNHLAGGLYNEQFF. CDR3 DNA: TGTGCCAGCAACCACCTAGCGGGGGGGCTTTACAATGAGCAGTTCTTC.

CDR3 in DNA: TGTGCCAGCAGCCGGGGGACGGCGGGGAACCATTCGCGGGAGACCCAGTACTTC. Protein sequence: CASSRGTAGNHSRETQYF. The chain recombines TRBV7-3 with TRBJ2-5, with a possible D match to TRBD2 (6 bases). Germline V gene data show CDR1 as SGHTA and CDR2 as FQGTGA. V lost 5 bases to trimming and J lost 5 bases, with 27 bases between them. The CDR3 loop spans 18 amino acids.

CDR3 in amino acids: CASSLGDRDNSPLHF. CDR3 DNA sequence: TGCGCCAGCAGCTTGGGGGACAGAGATAATTCACCCCTCCACTTT. This chain connects TRBV5-1 to TRBJ1-6; 7 bases match TRBD1. V trimming: 0 bases; J trimming: 5 bases; junction bases outside the gene matches: 2. CDR1 is SGHRS and CDR2 is YFSETQ in the germline V gene. This CDR3 has 15 residues.

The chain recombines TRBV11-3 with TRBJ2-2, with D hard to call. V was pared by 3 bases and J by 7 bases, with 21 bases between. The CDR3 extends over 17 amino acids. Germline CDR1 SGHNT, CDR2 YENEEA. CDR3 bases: TGTGCCAGCAGCTTCGGTTCTGGGCCAGGTTATGGCGGGGAGCTGTTTTTT. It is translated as CASSFGSGPGYGGELFF.

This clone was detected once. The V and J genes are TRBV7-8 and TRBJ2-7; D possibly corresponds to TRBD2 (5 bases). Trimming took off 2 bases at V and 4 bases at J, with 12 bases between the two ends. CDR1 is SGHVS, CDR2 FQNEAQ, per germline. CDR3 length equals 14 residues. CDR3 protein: CASSLPGWSYEQYF. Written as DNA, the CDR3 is TGTGCCAGCAGCTTACCGGGGTGGTCGTACGAGCAGTACTTC.

Here the CDR3 DNA reads TGTGCCAGCAGCTCCCGGGACTTTCCCTACGAGCAGTACTTC. Amino acid sequence: CASSSRDFPYEQYF. V gene TRBV7-2 combines with J gene TRBJ2-7, with a possible D match to TRBD2 (6 bases). CDR1 and CDR2 from the germline V gene are SGHTA and FQGNSA. CDR3 length equals 14 residues. Between the trimmed V and J ends, which lost 4 bases and 2 bases, there was a span of 12 bases.

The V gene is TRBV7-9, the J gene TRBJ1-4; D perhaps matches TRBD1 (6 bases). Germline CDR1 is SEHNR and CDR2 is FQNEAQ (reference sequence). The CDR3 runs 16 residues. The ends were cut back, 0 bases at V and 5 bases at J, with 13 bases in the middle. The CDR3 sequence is CASSLAELGTNEKLFF. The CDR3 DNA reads TGTGCCAGCAGCTTAGCGGAACTCGGGACAAATGAAAAACTGTTTTTT.

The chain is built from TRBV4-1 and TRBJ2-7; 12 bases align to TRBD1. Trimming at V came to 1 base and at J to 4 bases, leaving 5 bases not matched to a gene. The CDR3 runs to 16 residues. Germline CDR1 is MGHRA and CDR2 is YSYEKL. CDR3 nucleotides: TGCGCCAGCAGCCAAGGACTGGGACAGGGGGCATACGAGCAGTACTTC. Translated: CASSQGLGQGAYEQYF.

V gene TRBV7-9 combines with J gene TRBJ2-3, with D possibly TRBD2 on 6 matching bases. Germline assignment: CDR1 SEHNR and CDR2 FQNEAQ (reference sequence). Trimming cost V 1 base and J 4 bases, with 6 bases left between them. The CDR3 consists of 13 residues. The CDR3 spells CASSLGLADTQYF. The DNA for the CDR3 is TGTGCCAGCAGCTTAGGACTAGCAGATACGCAGTATTTT.

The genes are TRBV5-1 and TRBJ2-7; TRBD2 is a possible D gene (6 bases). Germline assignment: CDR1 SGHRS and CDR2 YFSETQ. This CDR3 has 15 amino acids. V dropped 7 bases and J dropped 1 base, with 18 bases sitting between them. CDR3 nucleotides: TGCGCCAGCGGCCCCGGGCTAGCGCCATCCTACGAGCAGTACTTC. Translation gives CASGPGLAPSYEQYF.

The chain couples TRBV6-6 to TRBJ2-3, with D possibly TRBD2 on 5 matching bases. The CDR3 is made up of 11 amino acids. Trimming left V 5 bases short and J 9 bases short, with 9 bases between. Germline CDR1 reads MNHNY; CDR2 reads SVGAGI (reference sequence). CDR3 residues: CASSTSPTQYF. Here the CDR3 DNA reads TGTGCCAGCAGTACTAGTCCCACGCAGTATTTT.

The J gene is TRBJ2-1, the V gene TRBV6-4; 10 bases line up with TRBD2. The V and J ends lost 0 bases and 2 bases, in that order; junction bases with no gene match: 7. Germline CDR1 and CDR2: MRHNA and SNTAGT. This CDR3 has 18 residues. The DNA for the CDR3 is TGTGCCAGCAGTGACTCGAGCCTAGCGGGGGCCCCCTACAATGAGCAGTTCTTC. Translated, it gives CASSDSSLAGAPYNEQFF.

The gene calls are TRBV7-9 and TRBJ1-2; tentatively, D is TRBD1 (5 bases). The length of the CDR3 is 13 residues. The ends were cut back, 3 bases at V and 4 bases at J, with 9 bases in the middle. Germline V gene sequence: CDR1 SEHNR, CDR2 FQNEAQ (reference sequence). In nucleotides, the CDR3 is TGTGCCAGCAGCTTGGGGGGGAGCTATGGCTACACCTTC. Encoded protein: CASSLGGSYGYTF.

The CDR3 loop is CASSASWGESYEQYF. For the CDR3, the DNA is TGCGCCAGCAGCGCCTCGTGGGGGGAATCCTACGAGCAGTACTTC. This chain joins TRBV5-1 and TRBJ2-7; a weak D match, TRBD2 (6 bases). Trimming took off 4 bases at V and 1 base at J, with 15 bases between the two ends. Germline-derived CDR1 and CDR2 are SGHRS and YFSETQ. The length of the CDR3 is 15 residues. Full variable domain (remainder filled in from reference TRBV5-1 and TRBJ2-7): KAGVTQTPRYLIKTRGQQVTLSCSPISGHRSVSWYQQTPGQGLQFLFEYFSETQRNKGNFPGRFSGRQFSNSRSEMNVSTLELGDSALYLCASSASWGESYEQYFGPGTRLTVT.

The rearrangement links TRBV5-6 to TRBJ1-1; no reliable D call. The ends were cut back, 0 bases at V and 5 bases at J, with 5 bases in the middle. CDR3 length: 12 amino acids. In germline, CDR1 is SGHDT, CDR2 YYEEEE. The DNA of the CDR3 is TGTGCCAGCAGCTTGGGCCAGACTGAAGCTTTCTTT. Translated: CASSLGQTEAFF.

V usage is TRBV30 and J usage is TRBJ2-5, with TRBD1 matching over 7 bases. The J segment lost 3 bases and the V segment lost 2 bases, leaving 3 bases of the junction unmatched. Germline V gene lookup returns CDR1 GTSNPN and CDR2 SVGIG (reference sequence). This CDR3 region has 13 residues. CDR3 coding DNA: TGTGCCTGGAGTTTGGGACAGAAAGAGACCCAGTACTTC. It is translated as CAWSLGQKETQYF. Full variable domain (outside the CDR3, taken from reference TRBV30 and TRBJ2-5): SQTIHQWPATLVQPVGSPLSLECTVEGTSNPNLYWYRQAAGRGLQLLFYSVGIGQISSEVPQNLSASRPQDRQFILSSKKLLLSDSGFYLCAWSLGQKETQYFGPGTRLLVL.

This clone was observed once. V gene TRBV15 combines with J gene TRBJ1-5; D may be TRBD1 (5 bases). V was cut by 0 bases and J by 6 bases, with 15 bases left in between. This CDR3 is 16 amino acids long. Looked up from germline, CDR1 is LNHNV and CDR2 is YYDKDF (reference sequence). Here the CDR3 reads CATSRDPGGSGQPQHF. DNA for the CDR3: TGTGCCACCAGCAGAGACCCGGGGGGGAGTGGTCAGCCCCAGCATTTT.

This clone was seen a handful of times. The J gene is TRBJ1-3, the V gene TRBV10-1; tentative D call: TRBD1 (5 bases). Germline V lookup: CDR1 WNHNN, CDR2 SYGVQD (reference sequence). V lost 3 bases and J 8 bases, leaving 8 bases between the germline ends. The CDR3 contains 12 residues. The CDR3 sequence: CASSDPTDTIYF. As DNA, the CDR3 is TGCGCCAGCAGTGACCCGACAGACACCATATATTTT.

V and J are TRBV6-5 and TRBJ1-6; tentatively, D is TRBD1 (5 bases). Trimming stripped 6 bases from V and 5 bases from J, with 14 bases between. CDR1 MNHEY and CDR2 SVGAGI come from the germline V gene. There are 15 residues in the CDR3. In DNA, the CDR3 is TGTGCCAGCAGCCCGGGAGGGGACCATAATTCACCCCTCCACTTT. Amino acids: CASSPGGDHNSPLHF.

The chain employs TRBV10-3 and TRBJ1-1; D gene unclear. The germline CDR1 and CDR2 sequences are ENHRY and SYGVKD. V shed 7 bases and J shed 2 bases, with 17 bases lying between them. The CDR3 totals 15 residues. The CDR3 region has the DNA TGTGCCATCACGGATGGCGGCCAGAGAAACACTGAAGCTTTCTTT. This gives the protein CAITDGGQRNTEAFF.

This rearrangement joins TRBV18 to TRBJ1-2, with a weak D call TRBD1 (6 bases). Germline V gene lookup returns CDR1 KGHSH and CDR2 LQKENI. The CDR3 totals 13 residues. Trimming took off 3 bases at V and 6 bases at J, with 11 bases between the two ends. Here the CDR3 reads CASSPRTEDGYTF. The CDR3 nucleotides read TGTGCCAGCTCACCCAGGACAGAAGATGGCTACACCTTC.

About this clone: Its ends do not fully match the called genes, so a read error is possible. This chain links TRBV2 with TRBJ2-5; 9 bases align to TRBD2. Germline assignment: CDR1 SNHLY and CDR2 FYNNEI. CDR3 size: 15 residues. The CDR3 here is CASSEGVAGVEAQYF. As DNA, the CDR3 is TGTGCCAGCAGTGAAGGGGTAGCGGGGGTAGAGGCCCAGTACTTC.

CDR3 sequence: CASSIDLGGPERYGYTF. In DNA form, the CDR3 reads TGTGCCAGTAGTATAGATCTTGGAGGACCTGAGCGCTATGGCTACACCTTC. This chain uses TRBV19 with TRBJ1-2, with D uncertain. This CDR3 region has 17 residues. The germline gives CDR1 LNHDA, CDR2 SQIVND (reference sequence). V was pared by 0 bases and J by 4 bases, with 18 bases between.

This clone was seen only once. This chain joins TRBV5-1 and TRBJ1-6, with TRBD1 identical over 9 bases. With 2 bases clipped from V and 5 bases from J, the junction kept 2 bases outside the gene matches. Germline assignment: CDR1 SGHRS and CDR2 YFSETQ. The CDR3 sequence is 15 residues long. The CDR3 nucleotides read TGCGCCAGCAGCTTAGGGACAGGGAATAATTCACCCCTCCACTTT. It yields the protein CASSLGTGNNSPLHF.

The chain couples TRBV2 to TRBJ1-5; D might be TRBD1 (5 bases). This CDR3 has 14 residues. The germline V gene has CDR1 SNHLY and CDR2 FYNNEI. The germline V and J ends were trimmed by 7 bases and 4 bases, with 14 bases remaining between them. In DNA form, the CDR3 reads TGTGCCAGCAACCAGGGTGTTTGGAATCAGCCCCAGCATTTT. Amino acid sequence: CASNQGVWNQPQHF.